The 16 T cell receptor beta chains listed next were all sequenced from one sample in a study of blood T cells in healthy people across ages. A sample-barcoded 5' primer and a J-beta primer mix were used in a second PCR of roughly 7 to 12 cycles. TCRdb re-derived calls from the 5' RACE reads in MiXCR, one entry per CDR3 protein. The sample carries around 1,800,000 distinct CDR3 sequences, about 39% recorded once. Specimen: blood. Receptors were obtained from a human donor in good health.

The rearrangement uses TRBV7-6 and TRBJ1-4, with D unclear. The V gene's germline CDR1 is SGHVS and CDR2 FNYEAQ. CDR3 length equals 15 residues. Between the trimmed V and J ends, which lost 5 bases and 2 bases, there was a span of 12 bases. The CDR3 DNA reads TGTGCCAGCAGCCCCCGGGAGCTCACTAATGAAAAACTGTTTTTT. Amino acids: CASSPRELTNEKLFF.

This clonotype has only a few counts. V is TRBV28 and J is TRBJ2-1; 11 bases are a match to TRBD1. J lost 6 bases, V lost 4 bases, and 5 bases had no gene match. CDR3 size: 15 residues. CDR1 is MDHEN and CDR2 is SYDVKM in the germline V gene. The CDR3 reads CASSSTGTGGNEQFF. The CDR3 DNA reads TGTGCCAGCAGTTCAACCGGGACAGGGGGCAATGAGCAGTTCTTC.

The V gene is TRBV7-2, the J gene TRBJ1-2, with 7 bases fitting TRBD1. This CDR3 spans 13 amino acids. V lost 3 bases and J lost 7; bases outside the gene matches: 5. Germline V gene sequence: CDR1 SGHTA, CDR2 FQGNSA. As DNA, the CDR3 is TGTGCCAGCAGCTTCAAGGGGGCGGGTGGCTACACCTTC. Translation: CASSFKGAGGYTF.

This rearrangement joins TRBV2 to TRBJ2-3, with TRBD2 matching over 9 bases. V was clipped by 1 base and J by 6 bases; unmatched bases: 5. The CDR3 extends over 15 amino acids. Germline V gene data show CDR1 as SNHLY and CDR2 as FYNNEI. Written as DNA, the CDR3 is TGTGCCAGCAGTGAAGACCAGCGGGGGGTGGATACGCAGTATTTT. Translated, it gives CASSEDQRGVDTQYF.

The chain employs TRBV18 and TRBJ2-7; 7 bases are a match to TRBD1. The CDR3 extends over 15 amino acids. The germline gives CDR1 KGHSH, CDR2 LQKENI. V was clipped by 2 bases and J by 2 bases; unmatched bases: 6. CDR3 sequence reads: CASSPNPGTAYEQYF. In nucleotides, the CDR3 is TGTGCCAGCTCACCAAATCCCGGGACAGCCTACGAGCAGTACTTC.

The rearrangement joins TRBV6-6 to TRBJ2-2, with D perhaps given as TRBD1 or TRBD2 (5 bases each). V was pared by 6 bases and J by 0 bases, with 11 bases between. Germline loops: CDR1 MNHNY, CDR2 SVGAGI (reference sequence). The CDR3 is made up of 15 amino acids. CDR3 nucleotides: TGTGCCAGCAGCAGGGACCGACCGAACACCGGGGAGCTGTTTTTT. Its protein is CASSRDRPNTGELFF.

The rearrangement joins TRBV3-1 to TRBJ2-5; D ambiguous. Deletions cut 0 bases from V and 2 bases from J, with 7 bases between. Germline CDR1 LGHDT, CDR2 YNNKEL (reference sequence). The CDR3 consists of 14 residues. The CDR3 spells CASSQEVQQETQYF. Here the CDR3 DNA reads TGTGCCAGCAGCCAAGAAGTACAGCAAGAGACCCAGTACTTC.

The rearrangement joins TRBV20-1 to TRBJ2-7, with D possibly being TRBD1 (5 bases). The V end was cut by 4 bases, the J end by 2 bases, with 15 bases between. Per the germline V gene, CDR1 is DFQATT and CDR2 is SNEGSKA (reference sequence). This CDR3 contains 14 residues. In DNA form, the CDR3 reads TGCAGTGCTACCCCCAGGGTCCCTCCCTACGAGCAGTACTTC. Protein product: CSATPRVPPYEQYF.

With regard to this clonotype: An end of the junction differs from the germline gene, which may be a read error. The chain joins TRBV10-3 to TRBJ1-2; no reliable D call. Germline loops: CDR1 ENHRY, CDR2 SYGVKD. The CDR3 runs to 13 residues. The CDR3, as DNA: TGTGCCATCAGTGAAGGAGGCAGGTATGGCCACACCTTC. Protein sequence: CAISEGGRYGHTF.

This chain uses TRBV11-2 with TRBJ1-2; maybe TRBD1 (6 bases). The CDR3 is 15 residues long. Germline V gene lookup returns CDR1 SGHAT and CDR2 FQNNGV. Trimming took off 3 bases at V and 8 bases at J, with 19 bases between the two ends. The CDR3 region has the DNA TGTGCCAGCAGCTTGACTACCTCCTGGGGGCAAGGCTACACCTTC. It is translated as CASSLTTSWGQGYTF.

This chain joins TRBV4-3 and TRBJ2-7; tentatively, D is TRBD1 (6 bases). Trimming removed 1 base at V and 10 bases at J, with 23 bases between. The length of the CDR3 is 16 residues. Germline V lookup: CDR1 LGHNA, CDR2 YSLEER. The chain's CDR3 is CASSQGVPGDHRPQYF. DNA for the CDR3: TGCGCCAGCAGCCAAGGGGTCCCAGGGGACCATCGGCCCCAGTACTTC.

This chain links TRBV24-1 with TRBJ2-7; the D gene is possibly TRBD1 (6 bases). The V end lost 10 bases, the J end lost 7 bases, and 19 bases lay between the germline ends. The V gene's germline CDR1 is KGHDR and CDR2 SFDVKD. The CDR3 loop spans 13 amino acids. Here the CDR3 reads CATGGRGVLEQYF. Written as DNA, the CDR3 is TGTGCCACAGGTGGCAGGGGCGTCTTGGAGCAGTACTTC.

This clonotype was detected only a few times. V is TRBV5-1 and J is TRBJ2-3; D is unclear. The CDR3 sequence is 14 residues long. Germline V gives CDR1 SGHRS, CDR2 YFSETQ. V was trimmed by 1 base and J by 2 bases, leaving 8 bases between them. The CDR3 DNA sequence: TGCGCCAGCAGCTTGAGACTCTACACAGATACGCAGTATTTT. Translation gives CASSLRLYTDTQYF.

In its sample, this clonotype was seen a few times. The CDR3 sequence: CASSSGTFGYTF. In DNA form, the CDR3 reads TGTGCCAGCAGTTCCGGGACATTTGGCTACACCTTC. The chain recombines TRBV6-5 with TRBJ1-2; D might be TRBD1 (6 bases). The CDR3 loop spans 12 amino acids. V was cut by 4 bases and J by 7 bases, with 10 bases left in between. CDR1 and CDR2 (germline): MNHEY, SVGAGI.

This clonotype was counted between two and nine times. The chain recombines TRBV28 with TRBJ2-4; D ambiguous. V lost 2 bases and J lost 4, with 9 bases in between. Per the germline V gene, CDR1 is MDHEN and CDR2 is SYDVKM. The CDR3 runs to 14 residues. The CDR3, as DNA: TGTGCCAGCAGTTTAAAGGTCTTAAAAAACATTCAGTACTTC. Amino acid sequence: CASSLKVLKNIQYF.

This chain connects TRBV27 to TRBJ1-2; the D gene is possibly TRBD1 (5 bases). V was pared by 8 bases and J by 0 bases, with 10 bases between. The CDR3 is 13 residues long. Germline assignment: CDR1 MNHEY and CDR2 SMNVEV (reference sequence). The CDR3, as DNA: TGTGCCAGCGGGGGTGAGACTAACTATGGCTACACCTTC. Amino acid sequence: CASGGETNYGYTF.